A single sample gave rise to the 2 T cell receptor beta chains below, sequenced in a study of blood T cell repertoires in COVID-19. Libraries were prepared by immunoSEQ multiplex PCR; TCRdb keeps only in-frame clonotypes and omits some of them. The data contain fewer than 200,000 clones, 80% to 90% of them seen just once; the ten biggest clones take up approximately 2.1%. The sample was peripheral blood. These receptors were collected from a man between 18 and 35 years old who had recovered from COVID-19.

The chain has TRBV13 and TRBJ2-1; no firm D call. The CDR3 runs 14 residues. Trimming took off 3 bases at V and 9 bases at J, with 15 bases between the two ends. From germline, CDR1 is PRHDT and CDR2 FYEKMQ (reference sequence). CDR3 in amino acids: CASSFSTDTLEQFF. DNA of the CDR3: TGTGCCAGCAGCTTTAGTACAGACACCCTTGAGCAGTTCTTC.

The chain joins TRBV5-1 to TRBJ1-4, with D perhaps TRBD1 (6 bases). Germline V gene sequence: CDR1 SGHRS, CDR2 YFSETQ. Trimming shortened V by 0 bases and J by 8 bases, and 11 bases separated the two germline ends. This CDR3 comprises 14 residues. CDR3 sequence reads: CASSLGRGHEKLFF. CDR3 nucleotides: TGCGCCAGCAGCTTGGGCAGGGGACACGAAAAACTGTTTTTT.